A selection of T cell receptor beta chains follows, all from one sample in a study of T-cell reconstitution after alpha-beta-depleted transplantation in children. TCRdb passed the PCR reads through MiXCR, listing each CDR3 protein once. Seen here are under 850,000 distinct CDR3 sequences, about an eighth observed once, and the top ten hold 0.75% to 0.85%. Here the sequenced sample was PBMCs, taken before TCRalphabeta/CD19-depleted stem cell transplant. The source is a girl aged 2-10 years with congenital amegakaryocytic thrombocytopenia, due to receive a stem cell transplant. CDR3s include the opening cysteine and the closing phenylalanine or tryptophan. D genes are given only for firm matches. Clone size is stated in some rows and not others, as once, few, many or a class when expanded.

j_gene: TRBJ2-1
d_gene: NA
v_gene: TRBV10-3
abundance: many
CDR3nt: TGTGCCATCAGTGGGCCTGGGCAGGCCTACAATGAGCAGTTCTTC
CDR3aa: CAISGPGQAYNEQFF

j_gene: TRBJ1-5
d_gene: NA
v_gene: TRBV3-1
abundance: once
CDR3nt: TGTGCCAGCAGCCAATGGGGGACAAAGGAGCAGCCCCAGCATTTT
CDR3aa: CASSQWGTKEQPQHF

j_gene: TRBJ2-3
d_gene: TRBD1
v_gene: TRBV10-3
abundance: many
CDR3nt: TGTGCCATCAGTGAGTACCGACCGGGACAGGATATAGATACGCAGTATTTT
CDR3aa: CAISEYRPGQDIDTQYF

j_gene: TRBJ2-1
d_gene: TRBD2
v_gene: TRBV24-1
abundance: few
CDR3nt: TGTGCCACCTCACACGCAGCGGGAGGAGTCGATGAGCAGTTCTTC
CDR3aa: CATSHAAGGVDEQFF

j_gene: TRBJ1-1
d_gene: TRBD1
v_gene: TRBV12-3/TRBV12-4
abundance: many
CDR3nt: TGTGCCAGCAGTGAAACAGGGGGGGAAGCTTTCTTT
CDR3aa: CASSETGGEAFF

j_gene: TRBJ2-1
d_gene: NA
v_gene: TRBV7-7
abundance: NA
CDR3nt: TGTGCCAGCAGCCCAAATAGTCCGAGCTCCTACAATGAGCAGTTCTTC
CDR3aa: CASSPNSPSSYNEQFF

j_gene: TRBJ2-3
d_gene: TRBD2
v_gene: TRBV20-1
abundance: NA
CDR3nt: TGCAGTGCTGGGGGACTAGCGAAGAGAGATACGCAGTATTTT
CDR3aa: CSAGGLAKRDTQYF

j_gene: TRBJ2-7
d_gene: NA
v_gene: TRBV20-1
abundance: NA
CDR3nt: TGCAGTTTAAGCCCAACCTCCTACGAGCAGTACTTC
CDR3aa: CSLSPTSYEQYF

j_gene: TRBJ1-3
d_gene: NA
v_gene: TRBV7-6
abundance: NA
CDR3nt: TGTGCCAGCAGCTTAGCGTTAGGAGGGGACGGAAACACCATATATTTT
CDR3aa: CASSLALGGDGNTIYF

j_gene: TRBJ2-3
d_gene: NA
v_gene: TRBV5-5
abundance: NA
CDR3nt: TGTGCCAGCAGCCCCCGGTGGAGAGATACGCAGTATTTT
CDR3aa: CASSPRWRDTQYF

j_gene: TRBJ2-3
d_gene: NA
v_gene: TRBV5-1
abundance: many
CDR3nt: TGCGCCAGCAGCCCGATAAGACAGGCGGATACGCAGTATTTT
CDR3aa: CASSPIRQADTQYF

j_gene: TRBJ2-5
d_gene: NA
v_gene: TRBV5-8
abundance: NA
CDR3nt: TGTGCCAGCAGCCCAAATGTGGGGAAAAAAGAGACCCAGTACTTC
CDR3aa: CASSPNVGKKETQYF

j_gene: TRBJ1-6
d_gene: NA
v_gene: TRBV3-1
abundance: NA
CDR3nt: TGTGCCAGCAGCCGTGGATCCTATAATTCACCCCTCCACTTT
CDR3aa: CASSRGSYNSPLHF

j_gene: TRBJ2-1
d_gene: TRBD2
v_gene: TRBV7-7
abundance: few
CDR3nt: TGTGCCAGCAGCCCCGGACTAGCGGGAGTCTATGAGCAGTTCTTC
CDR3aa: CASSPGLAGVYEQFF

j_gene: TRBJ2-4
d_gene: TRBD2
v_gene: TRBV5-1
abundance: NA
CDR3nt: TGCGCCAGCTCCGGGGGGTCCAAAAACATTCAGTACTTC
CDR3aa: CASSGGSKNIQYF

j_gene: TRBJ2-2
d_gene: NA
v_gene: TRBV7-9
abundance: many
CDR3nt: TGTGCCAGCAGCTTCCTCGGGGACACCGGGGAGCTGTTTTTT
CDR3aa: CASSFLGDTGELFF

j_gene: TRBJ1-1
d_gene: NA
v_gene: TRBV12-3/TRBV12-4
abundance: NA
CDR3nt: TGTGCCAGCAAACAGTTAGCTATCCTTGAAGCTTTCTTT
CDR3aa: CASKQLAILEAFF

j_gene: TRBJ2-1
d_gene: TRBD1
v_gene: TRBV5-1
abundance: NA
CDR3nt: TGCGCCAGCAGCTTGGAGACAGGGGGCCTCAATGAGCAGTTCTTC
CDR3aa: CASSLETGGLNEQFF

j_gene: TRBJ2-7
d_gene: TRBD2
v_gene: TRBV5-1
abundance: NA
CDR3nt: TGCGCCAGCAGCCCCGGTTTAGCGGGAGTGGTGTACGAGCAGTACTTC
CDR3aa: CASSPGLAGVVYEQYF

j_gene: TRBJ2-5
d_gene: NA
v_gene: TRBV7-9
abundance: NA
CDR3nt: TGTGCCAGCAGCTTAAGGGTAGACCAAGAGACCCAGTACTTC
CDR3aa: CASSLRVDQETQYF

j_gene: TRBJ2-6
d_gene: NA
v_gene: TRBV7-9
abundance: few
CDR3nt: TGTGCCAGCAGCTCGACAGGGGCCAACGTCCTGACTTTC
CDR3aa: CASSSTGANVLTF

j_gene: TRBJ2-3
d_gene: TRBD2
v_gene: TRBV2
abundance: NA
CDR3nt: TGTGCCAGCGCTTGGACTAGCGTCACAGATACGCAGTATTTT
CDR3aa: CASAWTSVTDTQYF

j_gene: TRBJ2-1
d_gene: TRBD2
v_gene: TRBV5-1
abundance: NA
CDR3nt: TGCGCCAGCAGCCAGGGACTAGCGGTGCCGCCAAGCTCCTACAATGAGCAGTTCTTC
CDR3aa: CASSQGLAVPPSSYNEQFF

j_gene: TRBJ1-1
d_gene: TRBD1
v_gene: TRBV7-8
abundance: many
CDR3nt: TGTGCCAGCAGCTTAGCATGGGGACAGGGTAGGCCCCCGGCTGAAGCTTTCTTT
CDR3aa: CASSLAWGQGRPPAEAFF

j_gene: TRBJ2-3
d_gene: TRBD2
v_gene: TRBV10-3
abundance: NA
CDR3nt: TGTGCCATCAGTCTAGCGGGTAGCACAGATACGCAGTATTTT
CDR3aa: CAISLAGSTDTQYF

j_gene: TRBJ1-3
d_gene: TRBD1
v_gene: TRBV10-3
abundance: many
CDR3nt: TGTGCCATCACTGAACCAGGGGGAGGAAACACCATATATTTT
CDR3aa: CAITEPGGGNTIYF

j_gene: TRBJ2-2
d_gene: NA
v_gene: TRBV5-1
abundance: many
CDR3nt: TGCGCCAGCAGCTCGTCTTTGGACACCGGGGAGCTGTTTTTT
CDR3aa: CASSSSLDTGELFF

j_gene: TRBJ2-1
d_gene: NA
v_gene: TRBV12-3/TRBV12-4
abundance: many
CDR3nt: TGTGCCAGCAGTTTAGGGCTTATCTACTTC
CDR3aa: CASSLGLIYF